This TCR beta chain is from a study of graft-versus-host responses after intestinal transplantation (dated by TCRdb to about 2021). With regard to the full study: The transplants that recipients got were multivisceral, liver-intestinal, or isolated intestinal. All recipients received anti-thymocyte globulin induction followed by maintenance tacrolimus and steroids for approximately 3 years. Bulk TCR-beta CDR3 sequencing was used to track graft-versus-host and host-versus-graft alloreactive T cell clones in the graft, circulation and bone marrow after intestinal transplantation. Alloreactive clones were identified by sequencing pre-transplant mixed lymphocyte reaction products and comparing these products with unstimulated pre-transplant donor and recipient T cells. A cohort of approximately 23 intestinal transplant recipients, including one retransplant, was enrolled, and 3 patients lacking pretransplant specimens were excluded. Donor T cell macrochimerism was defined as a peak of at least 4% donor T cells among recipient peripheral blood mononuclear cells. Rather than going through the commercial service, samples from three later patients were sequenced in-house on an Illumina MiSeq and processed with MiXCR. The paper's findings and limits, for the study overall: GvH clones were found in recipient bone marrow, and some of the GvH clones appeared earlier in ileal mucosa or blood, which is consistent with an intestinal mucosal origin. Peak levels of circulating GvH clones were associated with declines in HvG clones early after transplant. Patients with donor T cell macrochimerism had high GvH to HvG T cell clonal ratios in their allografts. The conclusions were limited by the relatively low number and heterogeneity of the intestinal transplant patients.

Library generation was performed with the immunoSEQ multiplex PCR assay. Adaptive Biotechnologies carried out high-throughput TCR-beta CDR3 sequencing of genomic DNA for most patients. In the authors' own workflow: TCR sequencing data were retrieved from Adaptive's ImmunoSEQ software for 18 patients, whereas a few other patients were processed with MiXCR and VDJtools. CDR3 nucleotide sequences shared between donor and recipient were removed because their origin could not be assigned. To be classed as alloreactive, a clone needed at least 2-fold expansion over unstimulated cells and a minimum CFSE-low frequency of 0.002% (template counts) or 0.001% (read counts). Clones detected in sequenced pre-transplant spleen, lymph node, or MLR CFSE-low populations of the donor or recipient were defined as mappable. Cumulative frequency of alloreactive clones was calculated as a percentage of all sequences weighted by copy number. In TCRdb, the immuneACCESS table is reduced to in-frame sequences with V and J assigned. These tables do not hold every clone; where another copy was compared, an unresolved V gene accounts for under half, and the others remain unexplained. V, J and clone size are those of that table, while D and trimming were read from the DNA. The sample records some 77,000 clones, about 92% of which are singletons. Of the sample, 0.65% to 0.75% is held by the ten largest clones.

In the first month after transplant, blood samples were collected up to 4 times, and after that at least monthly when available. The CDR3, from cysteine to phenylalanine, totals 16 residues. This entry keeps only the CDR3 DNA: 48 bases, framed from base 1. Trimming accounts for 0 bases at V and 3 bases at J, while the number of junction bases matched to no gene is 3. Taken from the germline V gene, the CDR1 and CDR2 loops are KGHSH and LQKENI. As to this clone: Its antigen has not been determined. Base qualities are not recorded, but no much larger clone differs from it by a single base.

The sample in question was PBMCs, obtained 98 days after intestinal transplantation. This clonotype was sampled from a human patient who received an intestinal transplant, so some T cells may come from the graft donor. The chain employs TRBV18 and TRBJ2-1, and TRBD1 aligns with 9 junction nucleotides. The nucleotide sequence reads TGTGCCAGCTCACCACCGACAGGGGGTAACTACAATGAGCAGTTCTTC. Its translation is CASSPPTGGNYNEQFF.